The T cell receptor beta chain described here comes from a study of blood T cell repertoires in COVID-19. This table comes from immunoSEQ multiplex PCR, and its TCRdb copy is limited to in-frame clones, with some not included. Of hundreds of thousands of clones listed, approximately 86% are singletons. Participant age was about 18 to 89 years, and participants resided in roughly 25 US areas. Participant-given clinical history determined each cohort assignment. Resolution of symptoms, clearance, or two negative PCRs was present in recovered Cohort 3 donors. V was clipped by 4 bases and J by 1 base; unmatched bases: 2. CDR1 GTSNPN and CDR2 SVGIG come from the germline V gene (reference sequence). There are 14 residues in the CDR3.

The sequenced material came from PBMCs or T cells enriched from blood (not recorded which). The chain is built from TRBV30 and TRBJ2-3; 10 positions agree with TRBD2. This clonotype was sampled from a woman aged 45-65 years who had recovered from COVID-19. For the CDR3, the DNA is TGTGCCTGGAAGGGGACTAGCGGCACAGATACGCAGTATTTT. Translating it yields CAWKGTSGTDTQYF.